The 20 T cell receptor beta chains in this list originate from one sample, sequenced in a study of control samples from healthy donors and cancer patients. Only in-frame clones appear in the TCRdb table, and some are missing; sequencing was by immunoSEQ multiplex PCR. The sample contains approximately 100,000 clones, just over 90% of which appear only once. The sample consisted of blood. These receptors all come from a young woman in good health.

The genes are TRBV9 and TRBJ1-6; D gene unclear. The CDR3 has 15 amino acids. Germline lookup yields CDR1 SGDLS and CDR2 YYNGEE. Trimming took 0 bases from V and 3 from J, leaving 7 bases between them. The CDR3 coding sequence is TGTGCCAGCAGCGTAGGAGAAAGCTATAATTCACCCCTCCACTTT. Its protein is CASSVGESYNSPLHF.

The chain is built from TRBV5-1 and TRBJ2-3; TRBD1 or TRBD2 may be the D gene (6 bases each). V was shortened by 0 bases and J by 0 bases, with 17 bases between the two germline ends. The germline V gene encodes CDR1 SGHRS and CDR2 YFSETQ. The CDR3 sequence is 18 residues long. CDR3 residues: CASSLEGGGTTSTDTQYF. DNA for the CDR3: TGCGCCAGCAGCTTGGAGGGGGGCGGTACAACTAGCACAGATACGCAGTATTTT. Drawing the rest from reference TRBV5-1 and TRBJ2-3, the complete variable domain is KAGVTQTPRYLIKTRGQQVTLSCSPISGHRSVSWYQQTPGQGLQFLFEYFSETQRNKGNFPGRFSGRQFSNSRSEMNVSTLELGDSALYLCASSLEGGGTTSTDTQYFGPGTRLTVL.

The CDR3 loop reads CASARLVTATNEKLFF. The CDR3 coding sequence is TGTGCCAGCGCCAGACTTGTGACAGCAACTAATGAAAAACTGTTTTTT. This sequence joins TRBV7-2 and TRBJ1-4; maybe TRBD1 (5 bases). This CDR3 contains 16 residues. Germline CDR1 reads SGHTA; CDR2 reads FQGNSA. V lost 8 bases and J lost 0, with 16 bases in between.

The chain has TRBV6-5 and TRBJ2-1; no clear D. From germline, CDR1 is MNHEY and CDR2 SVGAGI. This CDR3 comprises 15 residues. V dropped 0 bases and J dropped 3 bases, with 9 bases sitting between them. The CDR3 reads CASSYSPTLYNEQFF. In DNA form, the CDR3 reads TGTGCCAGCAGTTACTCGCCGACACTCTACAATGAGCAGTTCTTC.

For the CDR3, the DNA is TGCGCCAGCAGCCACCTCGAAGGGCCTTTGGGGGAGCAGTACTTC. This gives the protein CASSHLEGPLGEQYF. V is TRBV5-1 and J is TRBJ2-7; no firm D call. The CDR3 runs 15 residues. Trimming left V 4 bases short and J 7 bases short, with 21 bases between. Germline CDR1 reads SGHRS; CDR2 reads YFSETQ.

This sequence joins TRBV21-1 and TRBJ1-4; the table's D call of TRBD1 was not tested on the DNA. TRBV21-1 is designated a pseudogene. The CDR3 consists of 10 residues. This chain's CDR3 is CASSKGRLFF. The CDR3 region has the DNA TGTGCCAGCAGCAAGGGCAGGTTGTTTTTT.

The chain is built from TRBV7-2 and TRBJ1-6, with D unresolved. The CDR3 length is 14 residues. V lost 1 base and J 9 bases, leaving 10 bases between the germline ends. The germline gives CDR1 SGHTA, CDR2 FQGNSA. CDR3 coding DNA: TGTGCCAGCAGCTTAGAACGACTGCCTTCACCCCTCCACTTT. This encodes CASSLERLPSPLHF.

The chain recombines TRBV4-1 with TRBJ2-7; either TRBD1 or TRBD2 may fit D (6 bases each). The germline CDR1 and CDR2 sequences are MGHRA and YSYEKL. The V gene lost 4 bases and the J gene lost 4 bases, with 11 bases spanning the gap. CDR3 length: 13 amino acids. The CDR3 spells CASSRGAEYEQYF. The DNA for the CDR3 is TGCGCCAGCAGCCGGGGGGCGGAATACGAGCAGTACTTC.

This chain links TRBV6-2 or TRBV6-3 with TRBJ2-7, with 9 nucleotides matching TRBD2. V shed 2 bases and J 2 bases; nucleotides not matched to a gene: 10. This CDR3 contains 17 residues. The germline gives CDR1 MNHEY, CDR2 SVGEGT. The DNA of the CDR3 is TGTGCCAGCAGTTACGGGCCGGGACTAGCTGATACCTACGAGCAGTACTTC. This codes for CASSYGPGLADTYEQYF.

The rearrangement uses TRBV3-1 (or the pseudogene TRBV3-2) and TRBJ2-7, with 7 nucleotides matching TRBD1. This CDR3 has 16 amino acids. From germline, CDR1 is LGHDT and CDR2 YNNKEL (reference sequence). J gave up 7 bases and V 1 base, and 13 bases lay outside the gene matches. CDR3 loop: CASSQGGRDSPREQYF. For the CDR3, the DNA is TGTGCCAGCAGCCAAGGCGGCCGGGACAGCCCGCGGGAGCAGTACTTC.

This rearrangement joins TRBV27 to TRBJ2-7; 10 nucleotides align to TRBD1. Germline lookup yields CDR1 MNHEY and CDR2 SMNVEV (reference sequence). Trimming cost V 8 bases and J 3 bases; bases outside gene matches: 4. The CDR3 covers 13 residues. CDR3 residues: CASGGQGNYEQYF. CDR3 sequence (DNA): TGTGCCAGCGGGGGACAGGGGAACTACGAGCAGTACTTC.

This clone was found once. The chain has TRBV9 and TRBJ1-4; D possibly corresponds to TRBD1 (5 bases). V dropped 3 bases and J dropped 8 bases, with 11 bases sitting between them. Germline V gives CDR1 SGDLS, CDR2 YYNGEE. This CDR3 spans 13 amino acids. The CDR3 protein is CASSGSGVEKLFF. The CDR3 DNA reads as TGTGCCAGCAGCGGGTCGGGGGTCGAAAAACTGTTTTTT.

Regarding this clone: A read error may account for a junction end that differs from germline. CDR3: CASSLGPSLKTEAFF. The CDR3 DNA reads TGTGCCAGCAGTCTAGGGCCGAGCCTGAAGACTGAAGCTTTCTTT. The chain couples TRBV27 to TRBJ1-1, with D uncertain. This CDR3 comprises 15 residues. Germline values: CDR1 MNHEY, CDR2 SMNVEV (reference sequence).

This clone was found once. The rearrangement uses TRBV6-5 and TRBJ1-2, with 8 bases lining up with TRBD1. Per the germline V gene, CDR1 is MNHEY and CDR2 is SVGAGI. The length of the CDR3 is 14 residues. Unmatched junction bases numbered 7, after V lost 6 bases and J lost 4 bases. Here the CDR3 reads CASSPTGESYGYTF. CDR3 nucleotide sequence: TGTGCCAGCAGCCCGACAGGGGAGAGCTATGGCTACACCTTC.

Note on this clone: Germline is not matched at one junction end, which may reflect a read error. Distinct nucleotide sequences in the sample also encode this CDR3. The gene calls are TRBV27 and TRBJ1-3, with TRBD1 identical over 9 bases. This CDR3 region has 15 residues. The germline V gene has CDR1 MNHEY and CDR2 SMNVEV (reference sequence). The CDR3 bases are TGCGCCAGCAGTTCTACAGGGGGCTATGGAAACACCATATATTTT. Its translation is CASSSTGGYGNTIYF.

CDR3 coding DNA: TGTGCCAGCATAAGTGGGGCAAACTATGGCTACACCTTC. It specifies CASISGANYGYTF. The gene calls are TRBV2 and TRBJ1-2, with D tentatively TRBD1 (5 bases). The CDR3 is 13 residues long. The V gene's germline CDR1 is SNHLY and CDR2 FYNNEI. The V and J ends lost 7 bases and 2 bases respectively, with 11 bases between them.

V gene TRBV5-4 combines with J gene TRBJ2-5; a possible D gene is TRBD1 (6 bases). V was clipped by 5 bases and J by 1 base, with 9 bases between them. CDR1 and CDR2 (germline): SGHNT, YYREEE (reference sequence). The CDR3 is 13 residues long. CDR3 in amino acids: CASRLGGQETQYF. CDR3 nucleotides: TGTGCCAGCAGGTTAGGGGGCCAAGAGACCCAGTACTTC.

The chain links TRBV6-5 to TRBJ2-7, with D hard to call. V shed 7 bases and J shed 0 bases, with 10 bases lying between them. This CDR3 region has 13 residues. Germline CDR1 is MNHEY and CDR2 is SVGAGI. In DNA form, the CDR3 reads TGTGCCAGCAACCCCCGTTACTCCTACGAGCAGTACTTC. It is translated as CASNPRYSYEQYF.

The rearrangement uses TRBV12-3 or TRBV12-4 and TRBJ2-7; D call uncertain. V was trimmed by 5 bases and J by 2 bases, leaving 10 bases between them. This CDR3 contains 13 residues. The chain's CDR3 is CASSPPSTYEQYF. DNA of the CDR3: TGTGCCAGCAGTCCCCCATCGACCTACGAGCAGTACTTC.

Written as DNA, the CDR3 is TGTGCCAGCAGCTTAGACGGCCGACTCTCCTACGAGCAGTACTTC. Protein product: CASSLDGRLSYEQYF. The chain uses TRBV7-2 and TRBJ2-7; D is unresolved. The CDR3 has 15 residues. In germline, CDR1 is SGHTA, CDR2 FQGNSA. The V end lost 1 base, the J end lost 0 bases, and 10 bases lay between the germline ends.